The 5 T cell receptor beta chains presented below share a single source sample, sequenced in a study of monozygotic twins with inflammatory bowel disease. TCRdb reprocessed the 5' RACE reads, keeping one entry per CDR3 protein, no DNA. The record lists around 230,000 distinct CDR3 sequences, of which the ten most abundant hold less than 2%. Sequencing was carried out using blood. Receptor source: a human donor with ulcerative colitis or Crohn's disease, or a healthy co-twin of an affected twin (not recorded which).

The V and J genes are TRBV7-2 and TRBJ2-1; TCRdb's assignment of TRBD2 cannot be checked, as there is no DNA. CDR1 is SGHTA, CDR2 FQGNSA, per germline. This CDR3 contains 17 residues. This CDR3 is CASSYYISGGSYNEQFF.

The rearrangement links TRBV5-6 to TRBJ2-1. The CDR3 loop spans 14 amino acids. Germline V gene lookup returns CDR1 SGHDT and CDR2 YYEEEE. CDR3 region: CASSLGFGFNEQFF.

The gene calls are TRBV6-1 and TRBJ1-1. Germline assignment: CDR1 MNHNS and CDR2 SASEGT. The CDR3 has 14 amino acids. CDR3 in amino acids: CASSRAYSVTEAFF.

The gene calls are TRBV7-8 and TRBJ1-2. The CDR3 has 13 residues. CDR1 and CDR2 from the germline V gene are SGHVS and FQNEAQ. The CDR3: CASSLARTNGYTF.

The V and J genes are TRBV24-1 and TRBJ1-2. CDR1 and CDR2 from the germline V gene are KGHDR and SFDVKD. The CDR3 is made up of 14 amino acids. The CDR3 here is CATSGAHLNYGYTF.